Below, 13 T cell receptor beta chains from the same sample are listed, as sequenced in a study of T cells in Graves' hyperthyroidism and ophthalmopathy. Using RNA transcripts as the source, TCR beta CDR3 regions were amplified. A set of HTBI primers served as the primers for a first-round RT-PCR of the TCR CDR3. TCRdb re-called the multiplex PCR reads through MiXCR, storing one row per CDR3 protein. This table holds fewer than 350,000 distinct CDR3 sequences, roughly 15% found once. The sample comprised blood. The receptors shown here come from a woman aged 25 to 39 with Graves' hyperthyroidism that later progressed to Graves' ophthalmopathy.

This clonotype came up many times. V is TRBV28 and J is TRBJ2-7; D is unclear. The CDR3 runs to 14 residues. V was clipped by 7 bases and J by 5 bases, with 18 bases between them. Germline V gene sequence: CDR1 MDHEN, CDR2 SYDVKM. Written as DNA, the CDR3 is TGTGCCAGCACCCTGGCCGTCGGACCCCACGAGCAGTACTTC. Its protein product is CASTLAVGPHEQYF.

Many counts were recorded for this clonotype. J is TRBJ2-1 and V is TRBV18; D might be TRBD1 or TRBD2, each matching 5 bases. Germline V gives CDR1 KGHSH, CDR2 LQKENI. The CDR3 spans 15 residues. Trimming took 6 bases from V and 6 from J, leaving 18 bases between them. DNA for the CDR3: TGTGCCAGCTCCCCAATGGGACCCCGGGGCAATGAGCAGTTCTTC. Its protein product is CASSPMGPRGNEQFF.

This clonotype was seen repeatedly, ten times or more. The chain has TRBV11-1 and TRBJ1-1; 10 positions agree with TRBD1. The V and J ends lost 4 bases and 1 base, in that order; junction bases with no gene match: 3. The length of the CDR3 is 15 residues. The germline gives CDR1 SGHAT, CDR2 FQDESV (reference sequence). The CDR3 bases are TGTGCCAGCAGCTCTCGGGACAGGGGGAACACTGAAGCTTTCTTT. It translates to CASSSRDRGNTEAFF.

This clonotype occurred many times. This sequence joins TRBV20-1 and TRBJ1-1; D might be TRBD1 (5 bases). V lost 2 bases to trimming and J lost 0 bases, with 13 bases between them. The CDR3 sequence is 15 residues long. Germline lookup yields CDR1 DFQATT and CDR2 SNEGSKA (reference sequence). CDR3 sequence reads: CSARPSGRVNTEAFF. In nucleotides, the CDR3 is TGCAGTGCTAGACCCTCCGGCAGGGTGAACACTGAAGCTTTCTTT.

This clonotype has just a few counts. A single base separates this from a much larger clone, so it may be a read error. The chain is built from TRBV7-9 and TRBJ2-4; D may correspond to TRBD1 or TRBD2 (5 bases each). Germline V gene lookup returns CDR1 SEHNR and CDR2 FQNEAQ (reference sequence). The CDR3 loop spans 13 amino acids. V lost 3 bases to trimming and J lost 9 bases, with 12 bases between them. CDR3 amino acids: CASSFTEGLIQYF. CDR3 DNA: TGTGCCAGCAGCTTTACCGAGGGGCTCATTCAGTACTTC.

This clonotype occurred many times. The chain joins TRBV7-3 to TRBJ2-1, with TRBD2 identical over 9 bases. Germline loops: CDR1 SGHTA, CDR2 FQGTGA. V was pared by 4 bases and J by 7 bases, with 8 bases of the junction left unmatched. The CDR3 has 15 amino acids. The CDR3 loop is CASSSPRTSVNEQFF. The CDR3 nucleotides are TGTGCCAGCAGCTCCCCCCGGACTAGCGTGAATGAGCAGTTCTTC.

This clonotype was observed many times. V usage is TRBV7-2 and J usage is TRBJ1-4, with a possible D match to TRBD1 (6 bases). This CDR3 spans 14 amino acids. Trimming took off 10 bases at V and 4 bases at J, with 16 bases between the two ends. Per the germline V gene, CDR1 is SGHTA and CDR2 is FQGNSA. The CDR3 bases are TGTGCCACCAGAGCCGGGACAAGTAATGAAAAACTGTTTTTT. This translates into CATRAGTSNEKLFF. Drawing the rest from reference TRBV7-2 and TRBJ1-4, the complete variable domain is GAGVSQSPSNKVTEKGKDVELRCDPISGHTALYWYRQSLGQGLEFLIYFQGNSAPDKSGLPSDRFSAERTGGSVSTLTIQRTQQEDSAVYLCATRAGTSNEKLFFGSGTQLSVL.

This clonotype came up many times. V gene TRBV2 combines with J gene TRBJ2-1; D is unresolved. V gave up 6 bases and J gave up 0 bases, with 12 bases separating them. The CDR3 covers 15 residues. CDR1 SNHLY and CDR2 FYNNEI come from the germline V gene. The CDR3 DNA reads TGTGCCAGCAGAGACCTCGGTCTCTCCTACAATGAGCAGTTCTTC. Translated: CASRDLGLSYNEQFF. The full variable domain, completed using reference TRBV2 and TRBJ2-1, is EPEVTQTPSHQVTQMGQEVILRCVPISNHLYFYWYRQILGQKVEFLVSFYNNEISEKSEIFDDQFSVERPDGSNFTLKIRSTKLEDSAMYFCASRDLGLSYNEQFFGPGTRLTVL.

The chain has TRBV12-3 or TRBV12-4 and TRBJ2-1; 8 nucleotides line up with TRBD1. V was clipped by 6 bases and J by 5 bases; unmatched bases: 3. The CDR3 totals 13 residues. The CDR3 sequence: CASSMTGDNEQFF. Here the CDR3 DNA reads TGTGCCAGCAGCATGACAGGGGACAATGAGCAGTTCTTC.

This clonotype was seen ten or more times. The rearrangement links TRBV7-2 to TRBJ1-2; 7 nucleotides align to TRBD1. Germline loops: CDR1 SGHTA, CDR2 FQGNSA. J gave up 0 bases and V 1 base, and 2 bases lay outside the gene matches. The CDR3 extends over 15 amino acids. For the CDR3, the DNA is TGTGCCAGCAGCTTAGAAGGGACAGCTAACTATGGCTACACCTTC. Translated, it gives CASSLEGTANYGYTF.

This clonotype was counted between two and nine times. This chain joins TRBV7-9 and TRBJ1-2; D perhaps matches TRBD1 (5 bases). CDR3 length: 15 amino acids. Trimming removed 5 bases at V and 3 bases at J, with 16 bases between. Germline V gene lookup returns CDR1 SEHNR and CDR2 FQNEAQ (reference sequence). The CDR3 DNA reads as TGTGCCAGCAGCCCCCTGACCCCGGGACACTATGGCTACACCTTC. It yields the protein CASSPLTPGHYGYTF.

The table lists this clonotype with many counts. The rearrangement links TRBV6-5 to TRBJ1-5; no definite D call. Germline values: CDR1 MNHEY, CDR2 SVGAGI. The CDR3 length is 13 residues. The germline V and J ends were trimmed by 7 bases and 4 bases, with 11 bases remaining between them. The CDR3 sequence: CASTNSPNQPQHF. CDR3 bases: TGTGCCAGCACTAACAGTCCGAATCAGCCCCAGCATTTT.

The V call is TRBV18, the J call TRBJ1-2; TRBD1 aligns across 8 bases. Germline lookup yields CDR1 KGHSH and CDR2 LQKENI. Trimming took 3 bases from V and 8 from J; bases not matched to a gene: 2. The CDR3 has 12 amino acids. The DNA for the CDR3 is TGTGCCAGCTCACCGACAGGGGAAGGCTACACCTTC. Its protein is CASSPTGEGYTF.